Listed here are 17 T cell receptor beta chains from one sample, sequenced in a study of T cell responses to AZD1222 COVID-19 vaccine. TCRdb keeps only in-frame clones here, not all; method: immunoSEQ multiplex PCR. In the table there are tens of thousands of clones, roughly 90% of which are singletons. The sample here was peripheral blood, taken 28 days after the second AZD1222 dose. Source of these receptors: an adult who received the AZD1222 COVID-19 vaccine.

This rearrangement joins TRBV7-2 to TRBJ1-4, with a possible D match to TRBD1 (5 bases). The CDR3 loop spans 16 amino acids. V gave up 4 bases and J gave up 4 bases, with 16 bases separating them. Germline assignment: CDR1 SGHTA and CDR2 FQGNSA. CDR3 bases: TGTGCCAGCAGCTCCGGCTGGGGACTTAGTAATGAAAAACTGTTTTTT. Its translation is CASSSGWGLSNEKLFF.

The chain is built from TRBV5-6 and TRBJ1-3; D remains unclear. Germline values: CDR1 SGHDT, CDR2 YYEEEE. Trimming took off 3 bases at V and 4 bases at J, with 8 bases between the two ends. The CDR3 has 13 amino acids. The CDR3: CASSWEQGNTIYF. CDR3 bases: TGTGCCAGCAGCTGGGAACAGGGAAACACCATATATTTT.

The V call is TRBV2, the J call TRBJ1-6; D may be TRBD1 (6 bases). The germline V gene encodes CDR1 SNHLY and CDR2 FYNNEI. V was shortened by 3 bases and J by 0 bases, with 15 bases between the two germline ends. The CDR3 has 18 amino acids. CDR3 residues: CASSDLGGSGSYNSPLHF. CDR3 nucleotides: TGTGCCAGCAGTGATTTAGGGGGATCGGGCTCCTATAATTCACCCCTCCACTTT.

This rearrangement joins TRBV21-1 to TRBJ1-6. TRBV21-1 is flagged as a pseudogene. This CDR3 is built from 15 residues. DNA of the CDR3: TGTGCCAGCAGCTCCCTCGGGGGCGCGGATTCACCCCTCCACTTT. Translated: CASSSLGGADSPLHF.

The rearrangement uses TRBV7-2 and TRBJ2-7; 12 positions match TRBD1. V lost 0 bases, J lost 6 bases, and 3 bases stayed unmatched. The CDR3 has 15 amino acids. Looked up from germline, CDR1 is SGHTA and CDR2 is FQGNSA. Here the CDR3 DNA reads TGTGCCAGCAGCTTAGCTGGGACAGGGGGCTCCGAGCAGTACTTC. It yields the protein CASSLAGTGGSEQYF.

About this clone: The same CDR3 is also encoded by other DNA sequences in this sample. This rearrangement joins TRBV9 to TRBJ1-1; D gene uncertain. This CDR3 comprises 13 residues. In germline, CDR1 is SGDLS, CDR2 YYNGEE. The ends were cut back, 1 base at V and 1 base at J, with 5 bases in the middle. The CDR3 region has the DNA TGTGCCAGCAGCGTAACTGGGAACACTGAAGCTTTCTTT. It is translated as CASSVTGNTEAFF.

The CDR3: CASSRTGTGSNTEAFF. The CDR3 DNA is TGCGCCAGCAGTCGAACCGGGACAGGATCGAACACTGAAGCTTTCTTT. V is TRBV4-3 and J is TRBJ1-1, with 8 bases lining up with TRBD1. V was pared by 6 bases and J by 1 base, with 10 bases of the junction left unmatched. The CDR3 is 16 residues long. Germline CDR1 LGHNA, CDR2 YSLEER.

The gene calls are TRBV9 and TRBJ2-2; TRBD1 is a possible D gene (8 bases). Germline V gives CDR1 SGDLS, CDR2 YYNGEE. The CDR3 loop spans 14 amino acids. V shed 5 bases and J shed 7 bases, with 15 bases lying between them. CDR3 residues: CASSATGGVGELFF. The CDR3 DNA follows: TGTGCCAGCAGTGCAACAGGGGGGGTCGGGGAGCTGTTTTTT.

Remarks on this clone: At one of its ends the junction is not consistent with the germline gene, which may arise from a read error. This CDR3 reads CASSGRALGASYEQYF. The CDR3, as DNA: TGTGCCAGTAGTGGGCGGGCACTTGGGGCCTCCTACGAGCAGTACTTC. The rearrangement joins TRBV6-1 to TRBJ2-7, with D perhaps assigned TRBD1 or TRBD2 (5 bases each). This CDR3 contains 16 residues. Germline CDR1 MNHNS, CDR2 SASEGT.

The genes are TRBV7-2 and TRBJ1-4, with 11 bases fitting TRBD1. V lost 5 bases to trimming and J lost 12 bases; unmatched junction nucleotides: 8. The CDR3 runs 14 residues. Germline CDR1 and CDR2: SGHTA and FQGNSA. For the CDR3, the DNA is TGTGCCAGCAGCCCCGGGACAGGGGGGTTTCAACTGTTTTTT. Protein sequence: CASSPGTGGFQLFF.

The CDR3 DNA reads TGTGCCAGTAGTATCCGCCGACAGGGGGCTAGCACAGATACGCAGTATTTT. Translating gives CASSIRRQGASTDTQYF. The chain carries TRBV19 and TRBJ2-3; TRBD1 matches at 10 bases. This CDR3 comprises 17 residues. Germline CDR1 LNHDA, CDR2 SQIVND (reference sequence). The V gene end was trimmed by 3 bases and the J gene end by 0 bases; junction bases not matched to a gene: 6.

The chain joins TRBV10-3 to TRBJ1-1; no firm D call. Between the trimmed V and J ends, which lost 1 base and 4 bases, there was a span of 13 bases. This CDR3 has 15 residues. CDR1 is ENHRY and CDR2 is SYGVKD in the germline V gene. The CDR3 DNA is TGTGCCATCAGTGAGTATGACACCCGGGGCACTGAAGCTTTCTTT. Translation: CAISEYDTRGTEAFF.

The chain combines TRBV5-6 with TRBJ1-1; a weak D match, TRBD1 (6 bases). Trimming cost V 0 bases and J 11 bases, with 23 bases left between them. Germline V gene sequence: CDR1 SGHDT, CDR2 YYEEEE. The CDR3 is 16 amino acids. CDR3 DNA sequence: TGTGCCAGCAGCTTGGGTCTGGGGGCTGAGGAGTCTGGGGCTTTCTTT. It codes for CASSLGLGAEESGAFF.

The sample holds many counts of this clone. The CDR3 coding sequence is TGTGCCAGCAGTTACCCCCGGGTGTTCTATAGCAATCAGCCCCAGCATTTT. Protein sequence: CASSYPRVFYSNQPQHF. This chain uses TRBV6-2 or TRBV6-3 with TRBJ1-5; D ambiguous. Trimming shortened V by 2 bases and J by 0 bases, and 14 bases separated the two germline ends. Germline values: CDR1 MNHEY, CDR2 SVGEGT. The CDR3 is made up of 17 amino acids.

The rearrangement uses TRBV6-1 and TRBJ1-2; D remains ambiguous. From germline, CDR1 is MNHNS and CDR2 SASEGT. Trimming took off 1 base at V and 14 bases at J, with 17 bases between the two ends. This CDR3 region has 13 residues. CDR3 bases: TGTGCCAGCAGTGAAGATCCAGCCATGGTACCGACCTTC. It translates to CASSEDPAMVPTF.

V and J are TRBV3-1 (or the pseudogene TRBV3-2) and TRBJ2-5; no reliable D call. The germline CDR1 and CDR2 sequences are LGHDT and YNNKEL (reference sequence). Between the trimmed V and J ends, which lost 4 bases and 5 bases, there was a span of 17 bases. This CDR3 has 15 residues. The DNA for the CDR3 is TGTGCCAGCAGCCCACGAGACCGTACCCGGGAGACCCAGTACTTC. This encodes CASSPRDRTRETQYF.

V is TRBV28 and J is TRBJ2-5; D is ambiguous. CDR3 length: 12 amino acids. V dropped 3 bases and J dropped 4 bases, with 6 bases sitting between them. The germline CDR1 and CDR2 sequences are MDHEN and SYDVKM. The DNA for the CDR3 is TGTGCCAGCAGTTTGGTCGGAGAGACCCAGTACTTC. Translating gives CASSLVGETQYF. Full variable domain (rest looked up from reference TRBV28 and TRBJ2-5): DVKVTQSSRYLVKRTGEKVFLECVQDMDHENMFWYRQDPGLGLRLIYFSYDVKMKEKGDIPEGYSVSREKKERFSLILESASTNQTSMYLCASSLVGETQYFGPGTRLLVL.